This T cell receptor (beta chain) was captured by sequencing in a study of blood T cell repertoires in COVID-19. Overall study: In each case, the material was cDNA or gDNA derived from T cells, B-cell-depleted T cells, or PBMCs.

Germline values: CDR1 LNHDA, CDR2 SQIVND (reference sequence). The junction had 7 bases not matched to a gene; V was cut back by 4 bases and J by 5 bases. The CDR3 extends over 14 amino acids. The table lists this clone with a count of one. Original processing notes: By means of reference gene primer amplification, nucleated cell counts were estimated. Libraries were prepared by immunoSEQ multiplex PCR; TCRdb keeps only in-frame clonotypes and omits some of them. D and trimming were read from the DNA, whereas the V and J calls and clone size are those reported in that table. The data contain about 140,000 clones, around 90% of them singletons.

The TCR was taken from a human donor in a cohort sampled during active COVID-19. What was sequenced was peripheral blood. The chain has TRBV19 and TRBJ2-5; 7 bases align to TRBD1. CDR3 residues: CASSNDRVGETQYF. The CDR3 coding sequence is TGTGCCAGTAGTAACGACAGGGTCGGGGAGACCCAGTACTTC.